Presented here are 19 T cell receptor beta chains from one specimen sequenced in a study of T-cell memory formation after mild COVID-19. TCRdb re-derived calls from the 5' RACE reads in MiXCR, one entry per CDR3 protein. The sample has 400,000 to 450,000 distinct CDR3 sequences, 18% seen once. Sequencing was carried out using PBMCs or a T cell subset sorted from them (not recorded which). The receptors originated from a man younger than 35 who had mild COVID-19 (a few samples of this study predate the infection). Cell type and time point are not known.

V is TRBV30 and J is TRBJ2-7; no definite D call. V was cut by 0 bases and J by 6 bases, with 9 bases left in between. CDR3 length equals 12 residues. In germline, CDR1 is GTSNPN, CDR2 SVGIG (reference sequence). The CDR3 DNA reads TGTGCCTGGAGTGTTTCCCCCAGCGAGCAGTACTTC. It yields the protein CAWSVSPSEQYF.

A few counts support this clonotype. V is TRBV5-1 and J is TRBJ1-6; D is unclear. CDR3 length: 15 residues. Germline loops: CDR1 SGHRS, CDR2 YFSETQ. V was cut by 4 bases and J by 4 bases, with 12 bases left in between. CDR3: CASSLGRDYNSPLHF. CDR3 nucleotide sequence: TGCGCCAGCAGCCTGGGCAGAGATTATAATTCACCCCTCCACTTT.

The chain joins TRBV6-2 or TRBV6-3 to TRBJ2-2; either TRBD1 or TRBD2 may fit D (6 bases each). This CDR3 contains 15 residues. Germline CDR1 reads MNHEY; CDR2 reads SVGEGT. The V gene lost 5 bases and the J gene lost 5 bases, with 15 bases spanning the gap. As DNA, the CDR3 is TGTGCCAGCAGTCGAGGAGGGGGAAGGACCGGGGAGCTGTTTTTT. This encodes CASSRGGGRTGELFF.

This clonotype was detected a few times. The rearrangement uses TRBV7-3 and TRBJ2-5, with 10 bases lining up with TRBD1. The V segment lost 6 bases and the J segment 5 bases; nucleotides outside the gene matches: 3. This CDR3 is built from 13 residues. Germline CDR1 SGHTA, CDR2 FQGTGA. This CDR3 reads CASSMGQGETQYF. In DNA form, the CDR3 reads TGTGCCAGCAGTATGGGACAGGGGGAGACCCAGTACTTC. Variable domain in full (rest from reference TRBV7-3 and TRBJ2-5): GAGVSQTPSNKVTEKGKYVELRCDPISGHTALYWYRQSLGQGPEFLIYFQGTGAADDSGLPNDRFFAVRPEGSVSTLKIQRTERGDSAVYLCASSMGQGETQYFGPGTRLLVL.

CDR3 sequence: CASSSVPGAFF. The CDR3, as DNA: TGTGCCAGCAGCTCGGTACCGGGGGCTTTCTTT. The gene calls are TRBV7-9 and TRBJ1-1; unclear D gene. The CDR3 loop spans 11 amino acids. Trimming took off 4 bases at V and 11 bases at J, with 11 bases between the two ends. Looked up from germline, CDR1 is SEHNR and CDR2 is FQNEAQ (reference sequence).

The chain is built from TRBV4-3 and TRBJ2-1; 8 bases map to TRBD1. Germline loops: CDR1 LGHNA, CDR2 YSLEER. The CDR3 extends over 14 amino acids. J was trimmed by 8 bases and V by 4 bases; bases with no gene match: 7. CDR3 sequence (DNA): TGCGCCAGCAGCCTGTGGACAGGGATGGATGAGCAGTTCTTC. Encoded protein: CASSLWTGMDEQFF.

The V and J genes are TRBV29-1 and TRBJ2-7; TRBD1 aligns across 9 bases. Per the germline V gene, CDR1 is SQVTM and CDR2 is ANQGSEA. This CDR3 has 14 residues. V trimming: 2 bases; J trimming: 4 bases; junction bases outside the gene matches: 6. CDR3 bases: TGCAGCGTTGAACAGACAGGGGGGGAGTACGAGCAGTACTTC. As protein: CSVEQTGGEYEQYF.

J is TRBJ2-3 and V is TRBV7-2; 10 bases line up with TRBD1. Trimming at V came to 5 bases and at J to 4 bases, leaving 6 bases not matched to a gene. CDR1 and CDR2 from the germline V gene are SGHTA and FQGNSA. The CDR3 is 15 residues long. The CDR3 is CASSLDRGRPDTQYF. The CDR3 DNA is TGTGCCAGCAGCCTCGACAGGGGGCGGCCAGATACGCAGTATTTT.

The V gene is TRBV28, the J gene TRBJ1-4; no definite D call. Germline V lookup: CDR1 MDHEN, CDR2 SYDVKM. The V and J ends lost 6 bases and 8 bases respectively, with 16 bases between them. The CDR3 is 14 amino acids. The DNA of the CDR3 is TGTGCCAGCAGCCGGAGTGGGGTGGACGAAAAACTGTTTTTT. Translation: CASSRSGVDEKLFF. The full variable domain, completed using reference TRBV28 and TRBJ1-4, is DVKVTQSSRYLVKRTGEKVFLECVQDMDHENMFWYRQDPGLGLRLIYFSYDVKMKEKGDIPEGYSVSREKKERFSLILESASTNQTSMYLCASSRSGVDEKLFFGSGTQLSVL.

This clonotype occurred many times. The V call is TRBV7-9, the J call TRBJ2-1; D call uncertain. Germline lookup yields CDR1 SEHNR and CDR2 FQNEAQ (reference sequence). CDR3 length: 11 residues. The ends were cut back, 0 bases at V and 10 bases at J, with 4 bases in the middle. The CDR3 region is CASSLAGEQFF. For the CDR3, the DNA is TGTGCCAGCAGCTTAGCGGGGGAGCAGTTCTTC.

In DNA form, the CDR3 reads TGCAGTACCCCGGCCCTCGGCGGGGGGGCGAAAGATACGCAGTATTTT. Residues: CSTPALGGGAKDTQYF. The chain is built from TRBV20-1 and TRBJ2-3; 9 nucleotides line up with TRBD2. This CDR3 spans 16 amino acids. From germline, CDR1 is DFQATT and CDR2 SNEGSKA (reference sequence). With V trimmed by 8 bases and J by 5 bases, 17 bases remained unmatched.

The rearrangement links TRBV6-2 or TRBV6-3 to TRBJ2-6; D uncertain. CDR1 and CDR2 from the germline V gene are MNHEY and SVGEGT. The V end lost 2 bases, the J end lost 0 bases, and 17 bases lay between the germline ends. The CDR3 totals 19 residues. CDR3 bases: TGTGCCAGCAGTTACAGGGTTTACTGGCAGCTCTCTGGGGCCAACGTCCTGACTTTC. Translation: CASSYRVYWQLSGANVLTF.

This clonotype was recorded a few times. V and J are TRBV4-1 and TRBJ1-1; possibly TRBD1 for D (6 bases). Trimming took off 1 base at V and 1 base at J, with 10 bases between the two ends. Per the germline V gene, CDR1 is MGHRA and CDR2 is YSYEKL. This CDR3 spans 15 amino acids. CDR3 protein: CASSQVTGRNTEAFF. The DNA for the CDR3 is TGCGCCAGCAGCCAAGTTACAGGGCGGAACACTGAAGCTTTCTTT.

The CDR3 spells CASGRQGSSYEQYF. For the CDR3, the DNA is TGTGCCAGCGGACGGCAGGGGAGCTCCTACGAGCAGTACTTC. The V gene is TRBV6-6, the J gene TRBJ2-7; possible D gene TRBD1, 6 bases. Trimming left V 8 bases short and J 0 bases short, with 14 bases between. The CDR3 is 14 amino acids. Germline CDR1 reads MNHNY; CDR2 reads SVGAGI (reference sequence).

The V call is TRBV5-1, the J call TRBJ2-3; D perhaps matches TRBD1 (6 bases). The CDR3 is 15 residues long. Germline-derived CDR1 and CDR2 are SGHRS and YFSETQ. The V and J ends lost 4 bases and 4 bases respectively, with 16 bases between them. The CDR3 region has the DNA TGCGCCAGCAGCCCCGGGACACGCCATTCAGATACGCAGTATTTT. Translating it yields CASSPGTRHSDTQYF.

CDR3 amino acids: CASNLAGDLTDTQYF. The CDR3, as DNA: TGTGCCAGCAATCTAGCGGGGGACCTCACAGATACGCAGTATTTT. This chain connects TRBV12-3 or TRBV12-4 to TRBJ2-3; 10 bases are shared with TRBD2. This CDR3 is built from 15 residues. The V and J ends lost 7 bases and 2 bases, in that order; junction bases with no gene match: 6.

V is TRBV11-2 and J is TRBJ2-2, with D maybe TRBD2 (5 bases). The CDR3 is 14 amino acids. Germline CDR1 SGHAT, CDR2 FQNNGV. The V and J ends lost 3 bases and 3 bases respectively, with 8 bases between them. CDR3 residues: CASSLSGYTGELFF. In DNA form, the CDR3 reads TGTGCCAGCAGCTTGTCGGGGTACACCGGGGAGCTGTTTTTT.

This clonotype has more than one count but fewer than ten. The chain joins TRBV18 to TRBJ2-5; D ambiguous. The CDR3 length is 14 residues. The V gene's germline CDR1 is KGHSH and CDR2 LQKENI. V was shortened by 4 bases and J by 5 bases, with 14 bases between the two germline ends. CDR3 region: CASSLSNPKETQYF. CDR3 nucleotides: TGTGCCAGCTCACTCTCCAACCCGAAGGAGACCCAGTACTTC.

In this sample, this clonotype turned up a few times. The chain employs TRBV7-3 and TRBJ2-2; 9 positions match TRBD1. This CDR3 comprises 18 residues. Per germline, CDR1 SGHTA and CDR2 FQGTGA. J was trimmed by 6 bases and V by 1 base; bases with no gene match: 12. CDR3 nucleotides: TGTGCCAGCAGCTTAAACCCCCTCGGACAGGGGAAGGCCGGGGAGCTGTTTTTT. Amino acid sequence: CASSLNPLGQGKAGELFF.